The 13 T cell receptor beta chains reported below all come from one sample, sequenced in a study of identical twins. MiXCR, applied by TCRdb to the 5' RACE reads, yields one record per CDR3 protein. The table records 640,000 or so distinct CDR3 sequences, 5.5% to 6.5% of them present only once. Sequences were obtained from naive T cells sorted from blood. The receptor set was obtained from a man between 18 and 29 years old in good health.

This clonotype appeared many times. J is TRBJ2-1 and V is TRBV20-1; D gene uncertain. In germline, CDR1 is DFQATT, CDR2 SNEGSKA (reference sequence). This CDR3 comprises 13 residues. Trimming removed 1 base at V and 3 bases at J, with 7 bases between. In nucleotides, the CDR3 is TGCAGTGCTAGAGGGGTTTACTACAATGAGCAGTTCTTC. It encodes CSARGVYYNEQFF.

This clonotype was detected many times. This rearrangement joins TRBV20-1 to TRBJ1-3; D unclear. V was trimmed by 3 bases and J by 0 bases, leaving 9 bases between them. Germline CDR1 reads DFQATT; CDR2 reads SNEGSKA (reference sequence). The CDR3 runs 14 residues. The chain's CDR3 is CSASEGSSGNTIYF. The CDR3 DNA is TGCAGTGCTAGCGAGGGTTCCTCTGGAAACACCATATATTTT.

This clonotype was observed a few times. J is TRBJ2-1 and V is TRBV15; 8 bases fit TRBD2. The CDR3 length is 14 residues. V shed 8 bases, J shed 5 bases, and the junction held 8 bases outside the gene matches. CDR1 and CDR2 from the germline V gene are LNHNV and YYDKDF (reference sequence). The CDR3 loop reads CATAGTRDHNEQFF. CDR3 bases: TGTGCCACCGCCGGGACTAGAGATCACAATGAGCAGTTCTTC. The entire variable domain, with the rest obtained from reference TRBV15 and TRBJ2-1, is as follows: DAMVIQNPRYQVTQFGKPVTLSCSQTLNHNVMYWYQQKSSQAPKLLFHYYDKDFNNEADTPDNFQSRRPNTSFCFLDIRSPGLGDTAMYLCATAGTRDHNEQFFGPGTRLTVL.

This clonotype was counted only a few times. The CDR3 DNA reads TGCGCCAGCAGCTTGTCCCCCCAAGCGACCGAATGGGGGTTCTACGAGCAGTACTTC. It is translated as CASSLSPQATEWGFYEQYF. The chain links TRBV5-1 to TRBJ2-7; tentatively, D is TRBD1 or TRBD2 (5 bases each). CDR3 length: 19 amino acids. Trimming took 1 base from V and 3 from J, leaving 26 bases between them. Germline-derived CDR1 and CDR2 are SGHRS and YFSETQ.

The J gene is TRBJ2-3, the V gene TRBV2; 7 bases agree with TRBD1. Trimming cost V 3 bases and J 2 bases; bases outside gene matches: 8. The CDR3 consists of 16 residues. Per the germline V gene, CDR1 is SNHLY and CDR2 is FYNNEI. The CDR3 nucleotides read TGTGCCAGCAGTGATCCGTTGGGACAGTCCACAGATACGCAGTATTTT. Translation gives CASSDPLGQSTDTQYF.

The sample holds many counts of this clonotype. The CDR3: CSARGLAGFGNEQFF. The CDR3 DNA is TGCAGTGCTCGGGGGCTAGCGGGATTTGGCAATGAGCAGTTCTTC. The rearrangement joins TRBV20-1 to TRBJ2-1; TRBD2 matches 9 bases. The V gene's germline CDR1 is DFQATT and CDR2 SNEGSKA (reference sequence). The CDR3 sequence is 15 residues long. V lost 5 bases to trimming and J lost 6 bases; unmatched junction nucleotides: 11.

The J gene is TRBJ2-2, the V gene TRBV19; a weak D match, TRBD2 (5 bases). The CDR3 spans 14 residues. Trimming cost V 4 bases and J 7 bases, with 13 bases left between them. Per the germline V gene, CDR1 is LNHDA and CDR2 is SQIVND (reference sequence). CDR3 residues: CASSTPEVGGELFF. The CDR3 DNA sequence: TGTGCCAGTAGTACCCCGGAGGTCGGCGGGGAGCTGTTTTTT.

This clonotype has at least ten counts. V is TRBV6-5 and J is TRBJ2-1; TRBD2 matches at 7 bases. The germline CDR1 and CDR2 sequences are MNHEY and SVGAGI. CDR3 length equals 15 residues. V was clipped by 2 bases and J by 7 bases; unmatched bases: 8. In DNA form, the CDR3 reads TGTGCCAGCAGTTACGGGGCGGGAGCTTCTAATGAGCAGTTCTTC. This translates into CASSYGAGASNEQFF.

This clonotype was observed at least ten times. The chain combines TRBV6-2 or TRBV6-3 with TRBJ2-1; D is perhaps TRBD2 (5 bases). The V gene's germline CDR1 is MNHEY and CDR2 SVGEGT. Trimming pared 2 bases from V and 9 bases from J, leaving 11 bases between. The CDR3 contains 13 residues. CDR3 residues: CASSYPGIFEQFF. The CDR3 DNA follows: TGTGCCAGCAGTTACCCGGGGATTTTTGAGCAGTTCTTC.

A few counts support this clonotype. The V call is TRBV29-1, the J call TRBJ2-1; 13 bases line up with TRBD2. This CDR3 is 14 amino acids long. V was clipped by 7 bases and J by 10 bases; unmatched bases: 10. Germline CDR1 SQVTM, CDR2 ANQGSEA. In DNA form, the CDR3 reads TGCAGCGCTGTTGGACTAGCGGGAGCTGAGGAGCAGTTCTTC. Its protein is CSAVGLAGAEEQFF.

This chain uses TRBV6-1 with TRBJ2-5; TRBD1 agrees at 7 bases. Germline values: CDR1 MNHNS, CDR2 SASEGT. The CDR3 sequence is 15 residues long. Unmatched junction bases numbered 8, after V lost 4 bases and J lost 3 bases. CDR3 protein: CASSAQGVREETQYF. CDR3 bases: TGTGCCAGCAGTGCCCAGGGGGTTCGGGAAGAGACCCAGTACTTC.

The J gene is TRBJ2-6, the V gene TRBV20-1; 10 positions agree with TRBD1. This CDR3 is built from 18 residues. Germline loops: CDR1 DFQATT, CDR2 SNEGSKA (reference sequence). The trim removed 4 bases at V and 1 base at J, leaving 10 bases unmatched. In nucleotides, the CDR3 is TGCAGTGCTACGACCTACCGGACAGGGGGTTCTGGGGCCAACGTCCTGACTTTC. This codes for CSATTYRTGGSGANVLTF.

The chain couples TRBV6-2 or TRBV6-3 to TRBJ1-5; D remains unclear. Trimming pared 1 base from V and 3 bases from J, leaving 7 bases between. From germline, CDR1 is MNHEY and CDR2 SVGEGT. The CDR3 has 14 amino acids. As DNA, the CDR3 is TGTGCCAGCAGTTACTTCGCCAACAATCAGCCCCAGCATTTT. The encoded protein is CASSYFANNQPQHF.